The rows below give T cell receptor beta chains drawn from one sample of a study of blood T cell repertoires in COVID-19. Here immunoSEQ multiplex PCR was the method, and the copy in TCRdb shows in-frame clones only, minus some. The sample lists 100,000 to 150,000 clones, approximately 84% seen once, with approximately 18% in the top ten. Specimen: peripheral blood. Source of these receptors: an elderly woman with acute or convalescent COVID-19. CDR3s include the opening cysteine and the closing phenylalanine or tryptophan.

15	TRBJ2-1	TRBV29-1	CSVDRASSSYNEQFF
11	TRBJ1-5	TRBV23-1	CATKTGAPQHF
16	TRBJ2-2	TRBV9	CASSDPRDRATGELFF
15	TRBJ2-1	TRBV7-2	CASSLRTSGVDEQFF
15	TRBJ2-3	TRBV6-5	CASSRTGTRGYTQYF
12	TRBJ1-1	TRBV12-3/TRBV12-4	CASSLTGTEAFF
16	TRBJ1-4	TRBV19	CASSRNLGETNEKLFF
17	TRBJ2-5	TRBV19	CASSRTSGGPRAETQYF
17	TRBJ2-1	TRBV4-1	CASSQVFGAGINNEQFF
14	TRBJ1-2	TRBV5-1	CASSFGGPSYGYTF
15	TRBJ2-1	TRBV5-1	CASSLVLAGSNEQFF
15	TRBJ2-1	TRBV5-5	CASSLGLAGAPEQFF
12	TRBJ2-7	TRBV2	CASSGDSYEQYF
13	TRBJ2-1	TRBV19	CASSHDRVNEQFF
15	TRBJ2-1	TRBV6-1	CASTFDRGSHNEQFF
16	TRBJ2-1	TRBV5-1	CASSLDLAGGYNEQFF
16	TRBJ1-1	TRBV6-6	CASSYSKVTANTEAFF
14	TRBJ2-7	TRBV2	CASSLQGAKDEQYF
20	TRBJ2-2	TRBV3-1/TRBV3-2	CASSQDRRLPGLANTGELFF
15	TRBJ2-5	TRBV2	CASKRRGREQETQYF
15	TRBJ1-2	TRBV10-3	CAISEEQGANYGYTF
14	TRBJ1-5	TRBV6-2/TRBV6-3	CASSYSSQIQPQHF
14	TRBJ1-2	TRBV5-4	CASSLEAASYGYTF
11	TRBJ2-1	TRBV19	CASSRLNEQFF
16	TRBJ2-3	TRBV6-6	CASSYSGLAIMDTQYF
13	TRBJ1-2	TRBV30	CAWSGQGNYGYTF
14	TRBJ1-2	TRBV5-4	CASSADQGYYGYTF
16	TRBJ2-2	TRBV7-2	CASSLGTFANTGELFF
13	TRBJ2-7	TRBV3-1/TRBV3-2	CASSRDRGREQYF
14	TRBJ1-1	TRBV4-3	CASSRIGGDTEAFF
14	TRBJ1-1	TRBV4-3	CASSQGGRGTEAFF
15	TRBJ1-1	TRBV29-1	CSVEGARPGDTEAFF
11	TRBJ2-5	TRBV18	CASSSQETQYF
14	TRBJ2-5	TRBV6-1	CASSEQQGKETQYF
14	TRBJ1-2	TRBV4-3	CASSPDRGGYGYTF